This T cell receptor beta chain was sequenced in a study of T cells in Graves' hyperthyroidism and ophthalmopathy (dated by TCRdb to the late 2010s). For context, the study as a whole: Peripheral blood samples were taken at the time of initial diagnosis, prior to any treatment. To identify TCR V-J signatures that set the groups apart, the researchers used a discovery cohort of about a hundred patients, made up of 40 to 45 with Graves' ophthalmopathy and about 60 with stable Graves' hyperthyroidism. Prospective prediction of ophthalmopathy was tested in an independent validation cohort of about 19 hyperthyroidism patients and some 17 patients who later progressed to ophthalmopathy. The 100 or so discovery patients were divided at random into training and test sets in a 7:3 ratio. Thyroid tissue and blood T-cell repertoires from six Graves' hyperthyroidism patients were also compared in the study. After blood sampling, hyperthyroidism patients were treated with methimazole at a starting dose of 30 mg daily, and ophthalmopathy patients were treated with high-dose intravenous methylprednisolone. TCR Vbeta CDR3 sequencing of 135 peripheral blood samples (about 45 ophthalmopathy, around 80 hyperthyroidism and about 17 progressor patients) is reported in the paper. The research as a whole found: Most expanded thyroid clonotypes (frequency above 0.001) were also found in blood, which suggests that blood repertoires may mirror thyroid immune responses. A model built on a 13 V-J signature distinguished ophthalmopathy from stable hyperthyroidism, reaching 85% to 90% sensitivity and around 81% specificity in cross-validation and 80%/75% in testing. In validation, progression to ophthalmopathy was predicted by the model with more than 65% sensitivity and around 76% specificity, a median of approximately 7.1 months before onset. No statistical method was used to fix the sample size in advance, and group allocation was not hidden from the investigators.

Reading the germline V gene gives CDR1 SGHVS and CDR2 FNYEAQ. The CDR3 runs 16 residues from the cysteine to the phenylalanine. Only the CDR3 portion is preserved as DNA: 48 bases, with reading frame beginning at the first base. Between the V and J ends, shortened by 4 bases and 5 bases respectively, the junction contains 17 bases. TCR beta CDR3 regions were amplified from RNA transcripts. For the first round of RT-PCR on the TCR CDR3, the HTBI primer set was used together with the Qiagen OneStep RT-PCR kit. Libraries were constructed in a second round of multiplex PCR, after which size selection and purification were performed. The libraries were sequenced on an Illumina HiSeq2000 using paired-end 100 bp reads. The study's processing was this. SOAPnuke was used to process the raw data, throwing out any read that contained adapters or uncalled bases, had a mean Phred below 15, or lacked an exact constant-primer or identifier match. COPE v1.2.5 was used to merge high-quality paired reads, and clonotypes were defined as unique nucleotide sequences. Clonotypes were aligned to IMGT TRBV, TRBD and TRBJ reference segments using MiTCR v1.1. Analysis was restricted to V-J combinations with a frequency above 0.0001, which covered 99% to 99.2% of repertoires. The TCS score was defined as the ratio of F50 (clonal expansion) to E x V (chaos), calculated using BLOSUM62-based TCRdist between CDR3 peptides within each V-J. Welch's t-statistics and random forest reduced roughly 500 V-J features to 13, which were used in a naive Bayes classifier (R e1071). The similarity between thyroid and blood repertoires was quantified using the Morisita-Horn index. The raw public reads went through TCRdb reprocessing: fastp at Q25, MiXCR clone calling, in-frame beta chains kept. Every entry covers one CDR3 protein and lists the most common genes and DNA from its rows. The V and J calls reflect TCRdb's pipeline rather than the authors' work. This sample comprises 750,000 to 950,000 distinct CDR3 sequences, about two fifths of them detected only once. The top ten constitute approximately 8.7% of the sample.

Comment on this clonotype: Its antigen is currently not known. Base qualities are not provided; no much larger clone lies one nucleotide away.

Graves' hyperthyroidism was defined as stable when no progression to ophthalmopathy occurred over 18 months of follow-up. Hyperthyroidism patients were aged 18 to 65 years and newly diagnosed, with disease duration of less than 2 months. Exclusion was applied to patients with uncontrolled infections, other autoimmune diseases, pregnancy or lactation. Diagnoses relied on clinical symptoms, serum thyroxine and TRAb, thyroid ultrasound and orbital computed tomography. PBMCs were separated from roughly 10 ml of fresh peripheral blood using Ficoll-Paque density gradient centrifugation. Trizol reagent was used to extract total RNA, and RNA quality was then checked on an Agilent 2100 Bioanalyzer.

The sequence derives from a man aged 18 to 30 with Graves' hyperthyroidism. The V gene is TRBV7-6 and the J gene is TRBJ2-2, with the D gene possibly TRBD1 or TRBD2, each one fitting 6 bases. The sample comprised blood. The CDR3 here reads CASSSDRGPGTGELFF. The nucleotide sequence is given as TGTGCCAGCAGCTCCGACCGGGGGCCAGGGACCGGGGAGCTGTTTTTT.